This T cell receptor beta chain was profiled in a study of T cells after yellow fever vaccination. Production of TCR cDNA was by 5'RACE template switching, which also added a universal primer site and UMIs. TCRdb ran MiXCR on the 5' RACE reads and lists one entry per CDR3 protein. The sample contains about 430,000 distinct CDR3 sequences, roughly a sixth of which appear only once. General study results and limits: Peak timing came faster in the weaker secondary response, day 5 versus 15. From the bulk population, abundant clonotypes could contaminate and appear within FACS-sorted repertoires. Post-booster reappearance was seen for most primary-vaccination clones (roughly 96% CD4, around 88% CD8).

This clonotype was observed a few times. Its antigen remains unknown. The sequence was obtained from a man between 18 and 35 years old who received the YFV17D yellow fever vaccine. This material consisted of PBMCs, taken before the yellow fever booster vaccination.

The CDR3 sequence: CASSRDSGAYNSPLHF. CDR3 nucleotide sequence: TGTGCCAGCAGCCGGGACAGTGGGGCCTATAATTCACCCCTCCACTTT. The genes are TRBV7-9 and TRBJ1-6; 7 nucleotides agree with TRBD1. With 5 bases clipped from V and 2 bases from J, the junction kept 6 bases outside the gene matches. Germline V lookup: CDR1 SEHNR, CDR2 FQNEAQ (reference sequence). The CDR3 runs 16 residues.